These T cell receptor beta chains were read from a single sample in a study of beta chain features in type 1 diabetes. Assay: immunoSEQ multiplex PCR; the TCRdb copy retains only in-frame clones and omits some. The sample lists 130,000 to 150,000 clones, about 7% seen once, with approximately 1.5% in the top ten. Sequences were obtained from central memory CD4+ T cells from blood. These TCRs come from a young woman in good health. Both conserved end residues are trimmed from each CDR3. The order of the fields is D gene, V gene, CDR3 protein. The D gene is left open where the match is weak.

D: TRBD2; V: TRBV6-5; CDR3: ASSSATSGSFDTQY
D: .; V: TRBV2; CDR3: ASSASGLDRDTQY
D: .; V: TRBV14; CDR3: ASSQSVRSALR
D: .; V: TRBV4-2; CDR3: ASSQDLNENEQY
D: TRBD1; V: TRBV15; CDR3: ATSRGDSQETQY
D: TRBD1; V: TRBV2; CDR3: ASRDGTGKETQY
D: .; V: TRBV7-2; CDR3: ASSYQTGYQETQY
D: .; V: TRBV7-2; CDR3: ASSLDSKAPQH
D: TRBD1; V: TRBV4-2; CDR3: ASSHGTVGDDEQF
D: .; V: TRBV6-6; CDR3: ASSYQGSTEAF
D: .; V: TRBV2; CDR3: ASSERELSYEQY
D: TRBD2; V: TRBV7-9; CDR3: ASSSGLAGLAKNIQY
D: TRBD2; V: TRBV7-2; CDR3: ASSPGLDGNEQF
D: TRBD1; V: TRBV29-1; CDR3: SGVGQRIYNEQF
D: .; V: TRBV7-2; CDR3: ASSFGGPNTEAF
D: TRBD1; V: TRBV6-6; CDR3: ASSRGQGADTQY
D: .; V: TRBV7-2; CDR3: ASSTQYDQPQH
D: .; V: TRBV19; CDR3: ASSVRAMLSNQPQH
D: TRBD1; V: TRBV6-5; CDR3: ASSQQGAGGYT
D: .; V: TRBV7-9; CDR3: ASSLASRYNEQF
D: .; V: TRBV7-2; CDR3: ASSSAKSSYNEQF
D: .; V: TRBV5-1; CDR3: ASSFSGIGTDTQY
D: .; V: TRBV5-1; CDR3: ASSPDSYNEQF
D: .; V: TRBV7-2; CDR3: ASVLQASAYNEQF
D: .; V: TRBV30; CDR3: AWSRANTEAF
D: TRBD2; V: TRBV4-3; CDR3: ASSPGLAGGRGTQY
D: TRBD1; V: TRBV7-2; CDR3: ASSEGTGGPYEQY
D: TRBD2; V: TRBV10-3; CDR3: AISEREGVNEQF
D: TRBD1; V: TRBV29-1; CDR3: SVMGQGSDTGELF
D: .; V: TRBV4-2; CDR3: ASSQVSKNEQF
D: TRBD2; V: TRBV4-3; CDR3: ASSLGAGGAETQY
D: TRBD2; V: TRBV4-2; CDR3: ASSSGSGRSYYEQY
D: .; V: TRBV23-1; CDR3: ASIVDTQY
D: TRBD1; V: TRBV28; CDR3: ASRVLGRGNSNQPQH
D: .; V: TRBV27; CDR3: ASSLSTRYEQY
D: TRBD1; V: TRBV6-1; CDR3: ASSGGQGHEQY
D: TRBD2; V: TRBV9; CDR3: ASSVVSGSGDEQF
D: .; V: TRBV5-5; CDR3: ASSQRQEKLF
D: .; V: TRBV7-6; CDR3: ASRPRSTDTQY
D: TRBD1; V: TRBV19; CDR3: ASSVDRAQPQH
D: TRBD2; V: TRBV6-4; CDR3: ASKTRTSGRNTGELF
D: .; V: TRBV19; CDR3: ASSPSQGYTDTQY
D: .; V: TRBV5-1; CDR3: ASSEGGLGGELF
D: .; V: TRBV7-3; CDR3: ASSLWATGYNEQF
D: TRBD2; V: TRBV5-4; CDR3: ASSTGTSGNNEQF
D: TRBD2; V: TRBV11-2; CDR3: ASSLGSGSVDEQY
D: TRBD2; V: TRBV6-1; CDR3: ASSGTRGFNEQF
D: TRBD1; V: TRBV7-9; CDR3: ASSLAGTGSLYGYT